This T cell receptor (beta chain) was retrieved from a study of T-cell memory formation after mild COVID-19. Study results and caveats: Researchers report contracting CD4+ clones mostly in CM and EM, with CD8+ clones in EMRA. The second-wave clones peaking on day 37 were not confirmed as SARS-CoV-2-specific. From day 15 to 85, contracting clones were balanced between CD4 and CD8, whereas later expanders leaned toward CD4+.

TCRdb analysed the 5' RACE reads with MiXCR anew, one entry per CDR3 protein. The table includes 350,000 to 500,000 distinct CDR3 sequences, under 20% detected once. The junction had 9 bases not matched to a gene; V was cut back by 5 bases and J by 3 bases. In germline, CDR1 is SGHTS, CDR2 YDEGEE. The CDR3 is 15 residues long. This clonotype was counted between two and nine times. Antigen specificity is unknown. The clonotype comes from a man aged 18 to 30 who had mild COVID-19 (a few samples of this study predate the infection). Cell type and time point are not known. The rearrangement uses TRBV5-8 and TRBJ1-2; 8 bases agree with TRBD1. The sequenced material came from PBMCs or a T cell subset sorted from them (not recorded which). This chain's CDR3 is CASRPGQGRDYGYTF. CDR3 in DNA: TGTGCCAGCAGACCTGGACAGGGAAGGGACTATGGCTACACCTTC.